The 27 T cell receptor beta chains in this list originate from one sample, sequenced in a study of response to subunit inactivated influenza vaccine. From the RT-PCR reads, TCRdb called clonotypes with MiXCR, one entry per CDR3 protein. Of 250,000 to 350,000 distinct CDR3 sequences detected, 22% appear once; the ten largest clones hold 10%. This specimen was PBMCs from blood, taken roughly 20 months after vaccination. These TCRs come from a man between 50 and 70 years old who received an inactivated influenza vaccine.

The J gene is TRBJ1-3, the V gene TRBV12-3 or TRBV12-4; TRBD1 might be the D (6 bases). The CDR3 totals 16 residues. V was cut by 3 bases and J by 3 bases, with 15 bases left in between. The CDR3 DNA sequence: TGTGCCAGCAGTTTCCAATCCCTCAGGGGTGGAAACACCATATATTTT. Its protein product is CASSFQSLRGGNTIYF.

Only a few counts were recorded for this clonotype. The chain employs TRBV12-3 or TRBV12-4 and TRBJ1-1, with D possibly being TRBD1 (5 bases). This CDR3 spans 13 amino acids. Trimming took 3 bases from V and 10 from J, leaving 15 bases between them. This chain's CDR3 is CASSFAAGPGAFF. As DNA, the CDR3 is TGTGCCAGCAGTTTTGCGGCAGGGCCAGGAGCTTTCTTT.

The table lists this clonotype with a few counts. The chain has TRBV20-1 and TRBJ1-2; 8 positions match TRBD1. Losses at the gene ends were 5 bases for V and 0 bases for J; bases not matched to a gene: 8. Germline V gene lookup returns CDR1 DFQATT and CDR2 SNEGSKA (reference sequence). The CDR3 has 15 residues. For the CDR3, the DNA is TGCAGTGCTTCAAGGACAGGGATCACTAACTATGGCTACACCTTC. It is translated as CSASRTGITNYGYTF.

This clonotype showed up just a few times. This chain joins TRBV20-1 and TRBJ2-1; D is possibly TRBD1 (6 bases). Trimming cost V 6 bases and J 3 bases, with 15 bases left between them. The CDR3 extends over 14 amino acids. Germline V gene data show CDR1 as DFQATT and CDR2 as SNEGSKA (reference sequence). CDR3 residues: CSARRQDDYNEQFF. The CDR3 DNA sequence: TGCAGTGCCCGGAGACAGGATGACTACAATGAGCAGTTCTTC.

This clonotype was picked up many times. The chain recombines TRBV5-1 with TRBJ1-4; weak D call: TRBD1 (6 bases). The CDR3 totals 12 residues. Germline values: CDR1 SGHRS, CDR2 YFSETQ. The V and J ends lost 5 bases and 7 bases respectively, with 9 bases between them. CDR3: CASRGAREKLFF. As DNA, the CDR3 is TGCGCCAGCAGGGGGGCTCGTGAAAAACTGTTTTTT.

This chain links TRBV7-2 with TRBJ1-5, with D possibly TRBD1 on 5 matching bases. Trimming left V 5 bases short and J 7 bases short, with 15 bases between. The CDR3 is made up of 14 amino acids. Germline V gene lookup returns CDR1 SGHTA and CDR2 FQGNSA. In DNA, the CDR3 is TGTGCCAGCAGCCTAAGCGGGGGAGAACAGCCCCAGCATTTT. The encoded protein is CASSLSGGEQPQHF.

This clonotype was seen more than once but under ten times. DNA for the CDR3: TGTGCCAGCAACCCGGGATTTAACTATGGCTACACCTTC. Translated: CASNPGFNYGYTF. The chain couples TRBV5-4 to TRBJ1-2; D unresolved. V shed 6 bases and J shed 1 base, with 10 bases lying between them. Germline CDR1 is SGHNT and CDR2 is YYREEE (reference sequence). This CDR3 contains 13 residues.

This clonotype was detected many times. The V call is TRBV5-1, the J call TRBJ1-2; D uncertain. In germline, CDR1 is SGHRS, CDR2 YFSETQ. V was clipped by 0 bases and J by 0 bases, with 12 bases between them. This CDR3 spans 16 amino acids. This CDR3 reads CASSLAATPANYGYTF. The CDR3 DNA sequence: TGCGCCAGCAGCTTGGCAGCGACACCCGCTAACTATGGCTACACCTTC.

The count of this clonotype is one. This CDR3 is CASSSPTSGGYNEQFF. The CDR3 DNA reads TGTGCCAGCAGCTCACCGACTAGCGGGGGGTACAATGAGCAGTTCTTC. The V call is TRBV7-8, the J call TRBJ2-1; 13 bases fit TRBD2. There are 16 residues in the CDR3. Germline-derived CDR1 and CDR2 are SGHVS and FQNEAQ. With V trimmed by 4 bases and J by 4 bases, 4 bases remained unmatched.

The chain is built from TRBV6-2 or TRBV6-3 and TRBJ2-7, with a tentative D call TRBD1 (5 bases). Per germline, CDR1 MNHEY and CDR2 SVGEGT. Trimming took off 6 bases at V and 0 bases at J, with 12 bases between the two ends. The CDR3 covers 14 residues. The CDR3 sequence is CASRIDRSSYEQYF. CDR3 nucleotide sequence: TGTGCCAGCAGAATTGACAGATCCTCCTACGAGCAGTACTTC.

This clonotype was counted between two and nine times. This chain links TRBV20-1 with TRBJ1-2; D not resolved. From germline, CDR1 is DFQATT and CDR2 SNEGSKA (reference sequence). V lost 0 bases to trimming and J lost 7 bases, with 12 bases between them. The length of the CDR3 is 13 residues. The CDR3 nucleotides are TGCAGTGCTAGAGATCTTGTATCCGGTGGCTACACCTTC. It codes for CSARDLVSGGYTF.

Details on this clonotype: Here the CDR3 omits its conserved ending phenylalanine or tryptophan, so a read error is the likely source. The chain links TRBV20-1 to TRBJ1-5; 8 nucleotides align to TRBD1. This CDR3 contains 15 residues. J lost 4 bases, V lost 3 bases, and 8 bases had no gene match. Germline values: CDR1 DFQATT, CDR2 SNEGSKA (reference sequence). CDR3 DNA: TGCAGTGCTAGCCCCCAGGGGGCGTGGAATCAGCCCCAGCATGTT. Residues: CSASPQGAWNQPQHV.

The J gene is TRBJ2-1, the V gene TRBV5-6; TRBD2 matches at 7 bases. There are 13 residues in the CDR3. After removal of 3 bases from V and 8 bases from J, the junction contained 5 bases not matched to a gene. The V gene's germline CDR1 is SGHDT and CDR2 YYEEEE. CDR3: CASSSLGRDEQFF. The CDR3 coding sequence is TGTGCCAGCAGCTCCTTGGGGAGGGATGAGCAGTTCTTC.

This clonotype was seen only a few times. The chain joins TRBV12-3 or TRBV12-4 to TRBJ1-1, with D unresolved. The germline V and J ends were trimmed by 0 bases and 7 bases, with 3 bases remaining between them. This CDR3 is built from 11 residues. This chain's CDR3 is CASSLADEAFF. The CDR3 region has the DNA TGTGCCAGCAGTTTAGCTGATGAAGCTTTCTTT.

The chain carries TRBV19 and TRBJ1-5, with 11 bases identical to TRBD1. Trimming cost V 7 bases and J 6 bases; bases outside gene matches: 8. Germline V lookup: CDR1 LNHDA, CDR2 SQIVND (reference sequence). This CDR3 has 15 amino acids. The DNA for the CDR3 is TGTGCCAGTATGGACAGGGGGCAGGGGGGTCAGCCCCAGCATTTT. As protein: CASMDRGQGGQPQHF.

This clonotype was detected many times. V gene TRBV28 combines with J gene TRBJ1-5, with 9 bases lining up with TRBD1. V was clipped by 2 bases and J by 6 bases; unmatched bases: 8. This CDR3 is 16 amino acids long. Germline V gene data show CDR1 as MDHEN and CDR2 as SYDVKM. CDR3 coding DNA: TGTGCCAGCAGTTTAGTTTCTGGGACAGGGCTTCAGCCCCAGCATTTT. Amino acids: CASSLVSGTGLQPQHF. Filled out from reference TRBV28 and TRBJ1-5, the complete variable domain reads DVKVTQSSRYLVKRTGEKVFLECVQDMDHENMFWYRQDPGLGLRLIYFSYDVKMKEKGDIPEGYSVSREKKERFSLILESASTNQTSMYLCASSLVSGTGLQPQHFGDGTRLSIL.

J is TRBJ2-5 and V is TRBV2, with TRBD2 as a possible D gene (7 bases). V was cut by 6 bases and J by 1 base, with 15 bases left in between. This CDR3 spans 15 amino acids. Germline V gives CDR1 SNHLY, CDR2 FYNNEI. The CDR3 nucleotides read TGTGCCAGCAGGAGCCGGGGGGCCCTCCAAGAGACCCAGTACTTC. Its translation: CASRSRGALQETQYF.

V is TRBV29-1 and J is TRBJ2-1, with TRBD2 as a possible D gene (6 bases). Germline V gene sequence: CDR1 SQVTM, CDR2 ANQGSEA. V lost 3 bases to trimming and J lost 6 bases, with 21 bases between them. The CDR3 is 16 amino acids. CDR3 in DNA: TGCAGCGTTGAGCCCCGGGGGAGCCCCCCACTCAATGAGCAGTTCTTC. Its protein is CSVEPRGSPPLNEQFF.

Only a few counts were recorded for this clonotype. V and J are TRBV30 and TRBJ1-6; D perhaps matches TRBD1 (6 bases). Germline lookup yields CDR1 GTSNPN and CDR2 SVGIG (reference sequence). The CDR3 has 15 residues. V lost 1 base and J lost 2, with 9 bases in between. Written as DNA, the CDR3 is TGTGCCTGGAGTGAAGGGGGTACCTATAATTCACCCCTCCACTTT. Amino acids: CAWSEGGTYNSPLHF.

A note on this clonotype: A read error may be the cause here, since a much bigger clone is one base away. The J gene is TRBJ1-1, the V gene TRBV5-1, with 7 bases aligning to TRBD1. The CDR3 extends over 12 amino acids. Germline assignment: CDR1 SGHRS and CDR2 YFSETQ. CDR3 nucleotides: TGCGCCAGCAGCTATCAGGGGGGTGAAGCTTTATTT. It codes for CASSYQGGEALF. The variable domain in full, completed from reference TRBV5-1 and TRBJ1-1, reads KAGVTQTPRYLIKTRGQQVTLSCSPISGHRSVSWYQQTPGQGLQFLFEYFSETQRNKGNFPGRFSGRQFSNSRSEMNVSTLELGDSALYLCASSYQGGEALFGQGTRLTVV.

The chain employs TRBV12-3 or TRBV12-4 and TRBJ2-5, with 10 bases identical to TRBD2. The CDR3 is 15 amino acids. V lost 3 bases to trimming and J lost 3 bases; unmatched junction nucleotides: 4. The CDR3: CASSFKLAGEETQYF. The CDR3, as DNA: TGTGCCAGCAGTTTTAAGCTAGCGGGGGAAGAGACCCAGTACTTC.

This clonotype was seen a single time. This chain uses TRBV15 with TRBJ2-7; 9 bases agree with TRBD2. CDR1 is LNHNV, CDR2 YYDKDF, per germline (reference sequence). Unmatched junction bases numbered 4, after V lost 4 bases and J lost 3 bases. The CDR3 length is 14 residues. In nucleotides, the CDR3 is TGTGCCACCAGCAAGGGACTAGCAGACTACGAGCAGTACTTC. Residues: CATSKGLADYEQYF.

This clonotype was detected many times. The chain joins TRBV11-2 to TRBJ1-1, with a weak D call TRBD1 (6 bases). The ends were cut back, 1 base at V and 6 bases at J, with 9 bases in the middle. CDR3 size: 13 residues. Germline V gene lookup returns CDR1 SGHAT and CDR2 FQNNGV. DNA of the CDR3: TGTGCCAGCAGCTTAGGGCAGGGGCCTGAAGCTTTCTTT. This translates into CASSLGQGPEAFF.

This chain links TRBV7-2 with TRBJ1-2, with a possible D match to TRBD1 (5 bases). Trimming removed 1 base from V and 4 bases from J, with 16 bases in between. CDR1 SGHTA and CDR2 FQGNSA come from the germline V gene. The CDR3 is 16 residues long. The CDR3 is CASSLVRGRLGYGYTF. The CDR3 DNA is TGTGCCAGCAGCTTAGTCCGGGGCAGATTGGGCTATGGCTACACCTTC. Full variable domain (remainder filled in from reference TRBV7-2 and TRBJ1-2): GAGVSQSPSNKVTEKGKDVELRCDPISGHTALYWYRQSLGQGLEFLIYFQGNSAPDKSGLPSDRFSAERTGGSVSTLTIQRTQQEDSAVYLCASSLVRGRLGYGYTFGSGTRLTVV.

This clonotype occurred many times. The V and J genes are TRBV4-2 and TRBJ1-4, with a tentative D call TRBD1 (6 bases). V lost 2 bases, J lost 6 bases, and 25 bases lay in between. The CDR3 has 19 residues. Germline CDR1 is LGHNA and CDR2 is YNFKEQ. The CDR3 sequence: CASSQQAGHSGIFDEKLFF. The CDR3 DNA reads TGTGCCAGCAGCCAACAGGCGGGACACTCCGGAATATTCGATGAAAAACTGTTTTTT.

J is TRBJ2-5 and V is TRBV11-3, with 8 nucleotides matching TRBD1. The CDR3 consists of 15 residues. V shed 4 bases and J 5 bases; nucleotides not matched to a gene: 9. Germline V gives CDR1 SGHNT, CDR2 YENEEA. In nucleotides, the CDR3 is TGTGCCAGCAGCTCAGGAACAGGGGGGCCGGAGACCCAGTACTTC. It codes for CASSSGTGGPETQYF.

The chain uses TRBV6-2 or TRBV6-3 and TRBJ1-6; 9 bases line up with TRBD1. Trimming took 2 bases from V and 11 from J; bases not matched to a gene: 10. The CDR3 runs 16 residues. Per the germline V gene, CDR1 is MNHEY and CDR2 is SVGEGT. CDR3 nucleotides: TGTGCCAGCAGTTACCCCCGGGACAGGGTTTTTACACCCCTCCACTTT. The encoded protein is CASSYPRDRVFTPLHF.